This record covers a single T cell receptor (beta chain). What it binds is unknown. These data originate in a study of shared clonotypes between healthy human individuals. Background on the study: Two female and a few male donors aged 18 to 49 were enrolled. Used for every donor were three CD4 naive, three CD4 memory, two CD8 naive and one CD8 memory plate.

Study-wide findings and caveats: Naive subsets, compared against memory subsets, generally had larger estimated richness values. Rarefaction gave evidence that sorted-subset sequencing remained incomplete despite large depth.

Profiling relied on immunoSEQ multiplex PCR, and the TCRdb table lists in-frame clones only, not all of them. The profile covers about 2,500,000 clones, with 90% to 95% appearing a single time and over 0.12% taken by the ten largest. The CDR3 has 15 amino acids. Germline assignment: CDR1 SNHLY and CDR2 FYNNEI. V dropped 7 bases and J dropped 0 bases, with 12 bases sitting between them. The sequenced material came from naive CD4+ T cells sorted from blood. Subset indicated: CD45RA+ positively selected. The chain links TRBV2 to TRBJ1-4, with D possibly matching TRBD1 (5 bases). The TCR was taken from a man aged 18 to 35 in good health. In DNA, the CDR3 is TGTGCCAGCAAACGAAGACAGTCAACTAATGAAAAACTGTTTTTT. Translation: CASKRRQSTNEKLFF.